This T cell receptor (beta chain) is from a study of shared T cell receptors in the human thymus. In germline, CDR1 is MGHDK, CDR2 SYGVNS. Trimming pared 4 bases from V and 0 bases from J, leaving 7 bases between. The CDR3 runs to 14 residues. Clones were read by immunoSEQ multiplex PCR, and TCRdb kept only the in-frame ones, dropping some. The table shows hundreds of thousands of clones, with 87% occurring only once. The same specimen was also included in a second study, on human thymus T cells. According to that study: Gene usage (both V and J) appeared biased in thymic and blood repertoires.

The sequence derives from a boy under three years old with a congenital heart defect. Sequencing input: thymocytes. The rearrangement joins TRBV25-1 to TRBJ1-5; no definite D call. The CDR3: CASSGSSSNQPQHF. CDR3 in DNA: TGTGCCAGCAGTGGGAGTAGTAGCAATCAGCCCCAGCATTTT.